The 13 T cell receptor beta chains below all came from one sample that was sequenced in a study of cytomegalovirus exposure and HLA in healthy donors. Primers included in the PCR were 60 Vbeta and 13 Jbeta primers. Measured with immunoSEQ multiplex PCR; TCRdb has only the in-frame clones, and not every one. The data show about 190,000 clones, 78% seen once. What was sequenced was PBMCs. The receptors shown here come from a woman in her twenties or thirties in good health and CMV-seropositive.

The rearrangement uses TRBV28 and TRBJ1-2; D remains ambiguous. The CDR3 extends over 14 amino acids. Trimming took 6 bases from V and 4 from J, leaving 15 bases between them. Germline V gene lookup returns CDR1 MDHEN and CDR2 SYDVKM. CDR3 bases: TGTGCCAGCAGCCTCTTGGAGGCATCCTATGGCTACACCTTC. Its translation is CASSLLEASYGYTF.

This clone appeared a few times. V is TRBV25-1 and J is TRBJ2-1; 9 bases are a match to TRBD2. The germline CDR1 and CDR2 sequences are MGHDK and SYGVNS. The CDR3 covers 12 residues. V trimming: 2 bases; J trimming: 10 bases; junction bases outside the gene matches: 0. For the CDR3, the DNA is TGTGCCAGCAGTGAACTAGCGGGAGAGCAGTTCTTC. It is translated as CASSELAGEQFF.

The chain has TRBV29-1 and TRBJ2-5; TRBD2 matches at 8 bases. The tail of the sequence fits TRBJ2-7 better, so the J call may be wrong. CDR3 size: 14 residues. The V gene's germline CDR1 is SQVTM and CDR2 ANQGSEA. This CDR3 is CSVVGGAGAYEQYF. For the CDR3, the DNA is TGCAGCGTTGTCGGGGGGGCAGGGGCCTACGAGCAGTACTTC.

This chain joins TRBV10-3 and TRBJ1-1, with 8 bases fitting TRBD1. Per germline, CDR1 ENHRY and CDR2 SYGVKD. Trimming cost V 10 bases and J 3 bases; bases outside gene matches: 4. CDR3 length: 12 amino acids. The CDR3 spells CANGQGDTEAFF. DNA for the CDR3: TGTGCCAACGGACAGGGAGACACTGAAGCTTTCTTT.

Details on this clone: Relative to the germline gene, one junction end is altered; a read error may explain this. The rearrangement joins TRBV7-9 to TRBJ1-2; 7 bases fit TRBD1. The CDR3 contains 16 residues. Germline assignment: CDR1 SEHNR and CDR2 FQNEAQ (reference sequence). The CDR3 spells CSSSLSGGTPNYGYTF. Here the CDR3 DNA reads TGTTCCAGCAGCCTCTCAGGGGGGACTCCTAACTATGGCTACACCTTC.

The chain combines TRBV10-3 with TRBJ2-7; a possible D gene is TRBD1 (6 bases). The CDR3 is 14 residues long. Germline V lookup: CDR1 ENHRY, CDR2 SYGVKD. The V end lost 2 bases, the J end lost 2 bases, and 10 bases lay between the germline ends. CDR3 nucleotides: TGTGCCATCAGTGAGAGACAGGCAACCTACGAGCAGTACTTC. Its protein product is CAISERQATYEQYF.

J is TRBJ2-2 and V is TRBV7-8; D gene ambiguous. Germline-derived CDR1 and CDR2 are SGHVS and FQNEAQ. V gave up 5 bases and J gave up 6 bases, with 10 bases separating them. The CDR3 spans 13 residues. CDR3 sequence: CASSLPGPGELFF. The CDR3 DNA follows: TGTGCCAGCAGCCTCCCGGGTCCCGGGGAGCTGTTTTTT.

This sequence joins TRBV6-1 and TRBJ1-2, with 7 nucleotides matching TRBD1. Germline CDR1 reads MNHNS; CDR2 reads SASEGT. The V gene end was trimmed by 2 bases and the J gene end by 9 bases; junction bases not matched to a gene: 9. The CDR3 runs 14 residues. CDR3 sequence: CASSESDRVFSYTF. CDR3 nucleotide sequence: TGTGCCAGCAGTGAATCAGACAGGGTATTTAGCTACACCTTC.

The V gene is TRBV6-5, the J gene TRBJ1-5; 8 nucleotides line up with TRBD1. The V and J ends lost 5 bases and 3 bases, in that order; junction bases with no gene match: 6. This CDR3 is 15 amino acids long. Germline CDR1 reads MNHEY; CDR2 reads SVGAGI. The CDR3 nucleotides read TGTGCCAGCAGTAGCGGGACAGGCCCCAATCAGCCCCAGCATTTT. It encodes CASSSGTGPNQPQHF.

The chain recombines TRBV28 with TRBJ1-5; TRBD1 is a possible D gene (6 bases). The CDR3 is 14 residues long. The V gene's germline CDR1 is MDHEN and CDR2 SYDVKM. The V and J ends lost 3 bases and 4 bases respectively, with 10 bases between them. CDR3 protein: CASSLRTVNQPQHF. CDR3 in DNA: TGTGCCAGCAGTTTGCGGACAGTAAATCAGCCCCAGCATTTT.

The rearrangement joins TRBV9 to TRBJ2-1; D call uncertain. The CDR3 runs 13 residues. Germline CDR1 is SGDLS and CDR2 is YYNGEE. Deletions cut 4 bases from V and 8 bases from J, with 13 bases between. The CDR3 sequence is CASSLGEQDEQFF. The CDR3 nucleotides are TGTGCCAGCAGCTTAGGCGAGCAGGATGAGCAGTTCTTC.

The chain joins TRBV14 to TRBJ2-7; TRBD1 matches 10 bases. V lost 2 bases, J lost 3 bases, and 4 bases stayed unmatched. CDR1 and CDR2 from the germline V gene are SGHDN and FVKESK. The CDR3 length is 15 residues. Here the CDR3 DNA reads TGTGCCAGCAGCCAACGCCGGACAGGGGGCTACGAGCAGTACTTC. Translated: CASSQRRTGGYEQYF.

The chain is built from TRBV19 and TRBJ2-7; D possibly corresponds to TRBD1 (6 bases). V was clipped by 7 bases and J by 0 bases, with 22 bases between them. Germline assignment: CDR1 LNHDA and CDR2 SQIVND (reference sequence). The CDR3 has 17 amino acids. CDR3 coding DNA: TGTGCCAGTACCCCGGGCAGGGGTTACAGTATCTCCTACGAGCAGTACTTC. Translated, it gives CASTPGRGYSISYEQYF.